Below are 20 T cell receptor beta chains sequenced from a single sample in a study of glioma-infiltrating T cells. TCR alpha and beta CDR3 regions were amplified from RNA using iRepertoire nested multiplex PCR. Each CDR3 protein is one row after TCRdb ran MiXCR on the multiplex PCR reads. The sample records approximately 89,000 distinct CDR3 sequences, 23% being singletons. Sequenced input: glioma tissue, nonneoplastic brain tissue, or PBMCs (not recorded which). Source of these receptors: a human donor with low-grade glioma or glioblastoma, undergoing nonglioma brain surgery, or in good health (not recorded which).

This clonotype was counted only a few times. The CDR3 DNA sequence: TGTGCCAGCAGCTTCATTGGAATGGGTTCACCCCTCCACTTT. Translation: CASSFIGMGSPLHF. The chain recombines TRBV5-4 with TRBJ1-6; D remains ambiguous. This CDR3 is built from 14 residues. Looked up from germline, CDR1 is SGHNT and CDR2 is YYREEE (reference sequence). Trimming took 2 bases from V and 9 from J, leaving 12 bases between them. The whole variable domain, remainder taken from reference TRBV5-4 and TRBJ1-6, is ETGVTQSPTHLIKTRGQQVTLRCSSQSGHNTVSWYQQALGQGPQFIFQYYREEENGRGNFPPRFSGLQFPNYSSELNVNALELDDSALYLCASSFIGMGSPLHFGNGTRLTVT.

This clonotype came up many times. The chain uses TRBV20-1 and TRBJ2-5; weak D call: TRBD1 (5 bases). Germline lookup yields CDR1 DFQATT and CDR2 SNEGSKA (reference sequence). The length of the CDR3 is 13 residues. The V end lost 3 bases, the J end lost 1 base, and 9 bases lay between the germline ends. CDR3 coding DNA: TGCAGTGCTAGGGACATTAGCCAAGAGACCCAGTACTTC. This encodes CSARDISQETQYF.

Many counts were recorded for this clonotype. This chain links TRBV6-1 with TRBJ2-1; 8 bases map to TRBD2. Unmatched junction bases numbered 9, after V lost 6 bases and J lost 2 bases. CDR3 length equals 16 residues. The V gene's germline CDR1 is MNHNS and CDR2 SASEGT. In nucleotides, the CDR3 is TGTGCCAGCAGCCTCACCGGGACTAGTCCCTACAATGAGCAGTTCTTC. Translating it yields CASSLTGTSPYNEQFF.

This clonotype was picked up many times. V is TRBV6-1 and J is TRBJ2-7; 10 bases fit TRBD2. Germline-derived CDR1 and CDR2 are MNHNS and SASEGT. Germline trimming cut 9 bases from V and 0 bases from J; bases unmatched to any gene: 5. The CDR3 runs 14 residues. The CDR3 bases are TGTGCCAGTTGGACTAGCGGTAGCTCCTACGAGCAGTACTTC. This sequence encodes CASWTSGSSYEQYF.

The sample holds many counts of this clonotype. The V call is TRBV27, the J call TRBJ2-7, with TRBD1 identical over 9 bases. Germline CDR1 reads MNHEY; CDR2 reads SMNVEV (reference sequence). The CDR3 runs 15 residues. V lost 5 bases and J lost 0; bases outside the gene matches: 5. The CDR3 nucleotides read TGTGCCAGCAGTCCAGGGACAGGGAGCTCCTACGAGCAGTACTTC. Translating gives CASSPGTGSSYEQYF.

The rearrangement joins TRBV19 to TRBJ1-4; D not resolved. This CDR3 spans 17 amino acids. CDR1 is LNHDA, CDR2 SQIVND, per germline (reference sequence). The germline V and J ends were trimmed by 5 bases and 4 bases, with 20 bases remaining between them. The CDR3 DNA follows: TGTGCCAGTAGTCCACGGACGGCTGGAAGGTTTAATGAAAAACTGTTTTTT. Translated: CASSPRTAGRFNEKLFF.

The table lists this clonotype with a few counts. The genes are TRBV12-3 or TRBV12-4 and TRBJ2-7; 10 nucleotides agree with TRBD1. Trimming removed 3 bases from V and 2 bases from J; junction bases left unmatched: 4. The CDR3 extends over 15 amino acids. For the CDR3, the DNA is TGTGCCAGCAGTTTTAGGGGACAGGGGACCTACGAGCAGTACTTC. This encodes CASSFRGQGTYEQYF.

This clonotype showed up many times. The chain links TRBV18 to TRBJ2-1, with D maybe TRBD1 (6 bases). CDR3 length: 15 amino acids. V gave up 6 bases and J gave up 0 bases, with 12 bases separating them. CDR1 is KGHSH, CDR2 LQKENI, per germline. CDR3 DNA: TGTGCCAGCTCTCAGGACAGAGACTCCTACAATGAGCAGTTCTTC. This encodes CASSQDRDSYNEQFF. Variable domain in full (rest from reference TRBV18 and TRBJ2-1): NAGVMQNPRHLVRRRGQEARLRCSPMKGHSHVYWYRQLPEEGLKFMVYLQKENIIDESGMPKERFSAEFPKEGPSILRIQQVVRGDSAAYFCASSQDRDSYNEQFFGPGTRLTVL.

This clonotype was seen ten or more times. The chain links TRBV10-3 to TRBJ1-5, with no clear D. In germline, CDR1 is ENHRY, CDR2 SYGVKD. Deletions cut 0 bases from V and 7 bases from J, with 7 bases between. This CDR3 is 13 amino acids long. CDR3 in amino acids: CAISESFGQPQHF. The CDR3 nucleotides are TGTGCCATCAGTGAGTCATTCGGCCAGCCCCAGCATTTT.

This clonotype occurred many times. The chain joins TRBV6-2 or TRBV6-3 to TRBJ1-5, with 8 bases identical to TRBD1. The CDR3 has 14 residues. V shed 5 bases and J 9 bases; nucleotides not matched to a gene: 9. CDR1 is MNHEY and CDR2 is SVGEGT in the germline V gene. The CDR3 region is CASSSGQGPWPQHF. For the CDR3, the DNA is TGTGCCAGCAGTAGTGGACAGGGCCCCTGGCCCCAGCATTTT.

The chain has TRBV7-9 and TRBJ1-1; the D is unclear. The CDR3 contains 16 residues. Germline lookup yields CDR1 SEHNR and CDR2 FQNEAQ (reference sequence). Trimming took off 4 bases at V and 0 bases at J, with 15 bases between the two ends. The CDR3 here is CASSSLRTDLNTEAFF. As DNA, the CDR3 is TGTGCCAGCAGCTCCCTTAGGACGGACTTGAACACTGAAGCTTTCTTT.

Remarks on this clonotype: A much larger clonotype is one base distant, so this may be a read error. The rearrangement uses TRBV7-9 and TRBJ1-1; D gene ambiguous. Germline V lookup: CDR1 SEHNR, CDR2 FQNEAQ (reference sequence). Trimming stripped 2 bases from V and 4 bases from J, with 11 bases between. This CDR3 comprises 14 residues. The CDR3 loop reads CASSLLDRGTEAFF. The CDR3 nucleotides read TGTGCCAGCAGCTTATTGGATCGCGGCACTGAAGCTTTCTTT.

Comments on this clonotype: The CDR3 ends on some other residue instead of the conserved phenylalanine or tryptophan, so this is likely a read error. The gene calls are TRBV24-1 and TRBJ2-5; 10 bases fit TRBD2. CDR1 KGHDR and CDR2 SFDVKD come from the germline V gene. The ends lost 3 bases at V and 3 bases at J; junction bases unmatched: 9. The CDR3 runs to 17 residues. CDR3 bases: TGTGCCACCAGTGATGCCCGACTAGCGGGCTTAAAAGAGACCCAGTACTTA. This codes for CATSDARLAGLKETQYL.

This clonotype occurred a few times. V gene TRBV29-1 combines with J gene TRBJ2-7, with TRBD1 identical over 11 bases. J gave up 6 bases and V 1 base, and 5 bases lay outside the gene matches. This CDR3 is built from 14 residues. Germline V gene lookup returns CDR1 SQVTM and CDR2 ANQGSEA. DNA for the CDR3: TGCAGCGTTGAAGTAGCGGACAGGGGGCGCGAGCAGTACTTC. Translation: CSVEVADRGREQYF.

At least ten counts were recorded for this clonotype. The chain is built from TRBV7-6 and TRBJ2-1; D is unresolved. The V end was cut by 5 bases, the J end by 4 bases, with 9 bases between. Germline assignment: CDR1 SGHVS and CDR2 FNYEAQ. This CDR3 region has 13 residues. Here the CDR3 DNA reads TGTGCCAGCAGCATCGACTTGTACAATGAGCAGTTCTTC. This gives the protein CASSIDLYNEQFF.

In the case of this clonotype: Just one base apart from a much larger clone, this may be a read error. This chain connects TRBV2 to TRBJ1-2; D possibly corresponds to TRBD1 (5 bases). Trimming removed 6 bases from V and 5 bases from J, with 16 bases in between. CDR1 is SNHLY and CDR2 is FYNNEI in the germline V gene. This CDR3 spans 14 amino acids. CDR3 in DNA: TGTGCCAGCAGGGCCCAAGGGACGGCATATGGCTACACCTTC. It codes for CASRAQGTAYGYTF.

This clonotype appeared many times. The CDR3 nucleotides read TGTGCCAGCAGTTCCCTCTCAGTCTGGGACGGAAACACCATATATTTT. Its protein is CASSSLSVWDGNTIYF. The chain carries TRBV6-1 and TRBJ1-3, with D perhaps TRBD1 (5 bases). The CDR3 loop spans 16 amino acids. Germline V lookup: CDR1 MNHNS, CDR2 SASEGT. Trimming left V 5 bases short and J 4 bases short, with 18 bases between.

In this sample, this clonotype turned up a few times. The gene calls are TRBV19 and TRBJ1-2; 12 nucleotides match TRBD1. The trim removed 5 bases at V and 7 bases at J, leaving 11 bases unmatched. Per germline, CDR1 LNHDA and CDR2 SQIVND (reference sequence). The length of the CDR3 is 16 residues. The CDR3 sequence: CASSPPGTGGARGYTF. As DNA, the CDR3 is TGTGCCAGTAGTCCGCCCGGGACAGGGGGCGCCCGTGGCTACACCTTC.

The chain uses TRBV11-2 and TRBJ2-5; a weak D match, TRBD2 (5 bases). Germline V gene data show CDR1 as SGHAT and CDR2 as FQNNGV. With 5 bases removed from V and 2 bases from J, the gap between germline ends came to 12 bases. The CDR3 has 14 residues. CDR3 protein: CASSPRTFQETQYF. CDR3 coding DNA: TGTGCCAGCAGCCCCAGGACTTTTCAAGAGACCCAGTACTTC.

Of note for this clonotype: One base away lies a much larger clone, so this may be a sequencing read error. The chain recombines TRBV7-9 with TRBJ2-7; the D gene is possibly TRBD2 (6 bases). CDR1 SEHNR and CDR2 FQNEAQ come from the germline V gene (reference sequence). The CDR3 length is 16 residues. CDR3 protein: CASNLGPYSTSGEQHF. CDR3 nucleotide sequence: TGTGCCAGCAACCTCGGACCTTATTCTACGTCGGGGGAGCAGCACTTC.